These 27 T cell receptor beta chains were all obtained from the same sample, sequenced in a study of blood T cell repertoires in COVID-19. The table came from immunoSEQ multiplex PCR; TCRdb's copy has only in-frame clones and leaves some out. The sample carries roughly 43,000 clones, 70% to 90% recorded once. The sample taken for sequencing was peripheral blood. The source is a human donor in a cohort sampled during active COVID-19. The donor label of this sample is uncertain.

The V call is TRBV13, the J call TRBJ2-7; no clear D. The CDR3 spans 12 residues. CDR1 and CDR2 (germline): PRHDT, FYEKMQ (reference sequence). V dropped 1 base and J dropped 5 bases, with 6 bases sitting between them. As DNA, the CDR3 is TGTGCCAGCAGCTTAGTGAGGCACGAGCAGTACTTC. This gives the protein CASSLVRHEQYF. Together with reference TRBV13 and TRBJ2-7, the CDR3 gives the full variable domain: AAGVIQSPRHLIKEKRETATLKCYPIPRHDTVYWYQQGPGQDPQFLISFYEKMQSDKGSIPDRFSAQQFSDYHSELNMSSLELGDSALYFCASSLVRHEQYFGPGTRLTVT.

This clone has a single count. This chain links TRBV11-2 with TRBJ2-7; no firm D call. Trimming took 4 bases from V and 4 from J, leaving 17 bases between them. In germline, CDR1 is SGHAT, CDR2 FQNNGV. This CDR3 is 15 amino acids long. CDR3 nucleotides: TGTGCCAGCAGCTCCGAGCCGACAACTTTTTACGAGCAGTACTTC. It codes for CASSSEPTTFYEQYF.

The chain is built from TRBV5-1 and TRBJ1-1; perhaps TRBD1 as D (6 bases). V was cut by 4 bases and J by 0 bases, with 16 bases left in between. The length of the CDR3 is 16 residues. From germline, CDR1 is SGHRS and CDR2 YFSETQ. The CDR3 protein is CASSLGAYIMNTEAFF. The CDR3 DNA reads as TGCGCCAGCAGCCTGGGGGCCTATATAATGAACACTGAAGCTTTCTTT. Using reference TRBV5-1 and TRBJ1-1 for the parts outside the CDR3, the full variable domain is KAGVTQTPRYLIKTRGQQVTLSCSPISGHRSVSWYQQTPGQGLQFLFEYFSETQRNKGNFPGRFSGRQFSNSRSEMNVSTLELGDSALYLCASSLGAYIMNTEAFFGQGTRLTVV.

The V gene is TRBV5-1, the J gene TRBJ2-7; 7 bases are shared with TRBD2. Trimming took 5 bases from V and 2 from J; bases not matched to a gene: 10. The CDR3 is made up of 15 amino acids. The V gene's germline CDR1 is SGHRS and CDR2 YFSETQ. The CDR3 sequence: CASRAGEVITYEQYF. CDR3 bases: TGCGCCAGCAGGGCGGGGGAAGTAATTACCTACGAGCAGTACTTC.

This sequence joins TRBV4-2 and TRBJ2-3; 13 nucleotides agree with TRBD2. The CDR3 is 17 amino acids. CDR1 is LGHNA, CDR2 YNFKEQ, per germline. The V and J ends lost 4 bases and 1 base, in that order; junction bases with no gene match: 5. CDR3 DNA: TGTGCCAGCAGCCCCGGGACTAGCGGGGTAGGCACAGATACGCAGTATTTT. This gives the protein CASSPGTSGVGTDTQYF.

The rearrangement links TRBV7-2 to TRBJ1-2; 7 bases map to TRBD1. Germline CDR1 is SGHTA and CDR2 is FQGNSA. V lost 1 base to trimming and J lost 4 bases; unmatched junction nucleotides: 6. This CDR3 has 15 amino acids. CDR3: CASSLVEGALYGYTF. The CDR3 DNA follows: TGTGCCAGCAGCTTAGTGGAGGGGGCCCTCTATGGCTACACCTTC.

The chain employs TRBV7-4 and TRBJ1-6; no definite D call. From germline, CDR1 is SGHVT and CDR2 SQSDAQ. V shed 4 bases and J shed 0 bases, with 10 bases lying between them. There are 16 residues in the CDR3. The CDR3 DNA sequence: TGTGCCAGCAGCTACCACAGAATCTCCTATAATTCACCCCTCCACTTT. The encoded protein is CASSYHRISYNSPLHF.

The rearrangement links TRBV6-6 to TRBJ1-5; 7 bases are shared with TRBD1. CDR1 is MNHNY and CDR2 is SVGAGI in the germline V gene (reference sequence). The CDR3 is made up of 14 amino acids. With 7 bases clipped from V and 1 base from J, the junction kept 4 bases outside the gene matches. The CDR3 DNA sequence: TGTGCCAGCACCAAACAGGGGAGCAATCAGCCCCAGCATTTT. It encodes CASTKQGSNQPQHF.

This clone was seen just once. The J gene is TRBJ1-2, the V gene TRBV6-6; D might be TRBD1 (5 bases). From germline, CDR1 is MNHNY and CDR2 SVGAGI (reference sequence). V lost 2 bases and J lost 2, with 9 bases in between. The CDR3 loop spans 14 amino acids. The CDR3 nucleotides read TGTGCCAGCAGTTACCCAGGGCGGAACTATGGCTACACCTTC. This codes for CASSYPGRNYGYTF.

The chain employs TRBV7-8 and TRBJ2-2; 11 bases fit TRBD1. Germline V lookup: CDR1 SGHVS, CDR2 FQNEAQ. This CDR3 region has 15 residues. The V segment lost 5 bases and the J segment 8 bases; nucleotides outside the gene matches: 7. Here the CDR3 DNA reads TGTGCCAGCAGCCAATCCGGACAGGGGGCGGGGGAGCTGTTTTTT. It is translated as CASSQSGQGAGELFF. Drawing the rest from reference TRBV7-8 and TRBJ2-2, the complete variable domain is GAGVSQSPRYKVAKRGQDVALRCDPISGHVSLFWYQQALGQGPEFLTYFQNEAQLDKSGLPSDRFFAERPEGSVSTLKIQRTQQEDSAVYLCASSQSGQGAGELFFGEGSRLTVL.

The chain has TRBV27 and TRBJ1-1; TRBD1 matches 8 bases. This CDR3 contains 19 residues. The ends lost 3 bases at V and 1 base at J; junction bases unmatched: 16. Per the germline V gene, CDR1 is MNHEY and CDR2 is SMNVEV (reference sequence). In DNA, the CDR3 is TGTGCCAGCAGTTTCGGGGTGTTCGGCAGGGGGCAATCGAACACTGAAGCTTTCTTT. Protein product: CASSFGVFGRGQSNTEAFF.

The table lists this clone with a few counts. The chain joins TRBV2 to TRBJ2-3; the match to TRBD1 covers 10 bases. This CDR3 is 15 amino acids long. From germline, CDR1 is SNHLY and CDR2 FYNNEI. The ends lost 2 bases at V and 3 bases at J; junction bases unmatched: 2. The DNA of the CDR3 is TGTGCCAGCAGTGAAAGGGACAGGGGAACAGATACGCAGTATTTT. Amino acids: CASSERDRGTDTQYF.

This chain connects TRBV6-1 to TRBJ2-5; tentative D call: TRBD2 (6 bases). The germline gives CDR1 MNHNS, CDR2 SASEGT. The CDR3 runs to 16 residues. The V end lost 4 bases, the J end lost 9 bases, and 24 bases lay between the germline ends. Here the CDR3 reads CASSGSRDFSLGAQYF. CDR3 DNA sequence: TGTGCCAGCAGTGGCAGCCGGGACTTCTCTCTGGGGGCCCAGTACTTC.

V gene TRBV4-2 combines with J gene TRBJ2-1; 7 nucleotides agree with TRBD1. J gave up 8 bases and V 2 bases, and 3 bases lay outside the gene matches. This CDR3 contains 13 residues. Germline V gives CDR1 LGHNA, CDR2 YNFKEQ. The CDR3 DNA reads as TGTGCCAGCAGCCAAACAGGGGCCCATGAGCAGTTCTTC. Protein product: CASSQTGAHEQFF.

This CDR3 is CASSVSDTEAFF. For the CDR3, the DNA is TGTGCCAGCAGCGTTTCAGACACTGAAGCTTTCTTT. The chain couples TRBV9 to TRBJ1-1; no reliable D call. The CDR3 length is 12 residues. CDR1 and CDR2 (germline): SGDLS, YYNGEE. Trimming left V 2 bases short and J 3 bases short, with 5 bases between. Full variable domain (outside the CDR3, taken from reference TRBV9 and TRBJ1-1): DSGVTQTPKHLITATGQRVTLRCSPRSGDLSVYWYQQSLDQGLQFLIQYYNGEERAKGNILERFSAQQFPDLHSELNLSSLELGDSALYFCASSVSDTEAFFGQGTRLTVV.

The chain employs TRBV18 and TRBJ2-3, with a tentative D call TRBD1 (6 bases). Germline loops: CDR1 KGHSH, CDR2 LQKENI. The CDR3 has 15 amino acids. Trimming took off 2 bases at V and 6 bases at J, with 15 bases between the two ends. CDR3 DNA sequence: TGTGCCAGCTCACCAGCTTTGGGGGCAGGCGATACGCAGTATTTT. Translation: CASSPALGAGDTQYF.

This chain links TRBV19 with TRBJ1-1, with D maybe TRBD1 (6 bases). CDR3 length equals 13 residues. Germline V gives CDR1 LNHDA, CDR2 SQIVND (reference sequence). V lost 3 bases, J lost 4 bases, and 9 bases lay in between. This CDR3 is CASSITGSTEAFF. In nucleotides, the CDR3 is TGTGCCAGTAGTATCACAGGGTCCACTGAAGCTTTCTTT.

In its sample, this clone was seen a few times. This chain links TRBV6-5 with TRBJ2-3; D is possibly TRBD1 (6 bases). This CDR3 is built from 12 residues. In germline, CDR1 is MNHEY, CDR2 SVGAGI. With 5 bases removed from V and 11 bases from J, the gap between germline ends came to 14 bases. The CDR3 region has the DNA TGTGCCAGCAGTCCACAGGGTCGAGGGCAGTATTTT. This encodes CASSPQGRGQYF.

This sequence joins TRBV6-2 or TRBV6-3 and TRBJ2-1, with TRBD1 matching 8 bases. Germline V gives CDR1 MNHEY, CDR2 SVGEGT. V lost 3 bases to trimming and J lost 4 bases; unmatched junction nucleotides: 5. This CDR3 has 15 amino acids. In nucleotides, the CDR3 is TGTGCCAGCAGTTATCGGACAGGGACTTACAATGAGCAGTTCTTC. Translated, it gives CASSYRTGTYNEQFF.

The rearrangement joins TRBV2 to TRBJ1-1; D gene unclear. Germline assignment: CDR1 SNHLY and CDR2 FYNNEI. This CDR3 region has 15 residues. Trimming took off 6 bases at V and 0 bases at J, with 14 bases between the two ends. The CDR3 sequence: CASSLTPALNTEAFF. DNA of the CDR3: TGTGCCAGCAGCCTAACCCCTGCTTTGAACACTGAAGCTTTCTTT.

V is TRBV7-8 and J is TRBJ1-1, with D unclear. Trimming took 4 bases from V and 3 from J, leaving 3 bases between them. The germline V gene has CDR1 SGHVS and CDR2 FQNEAQ. This CDR3 comprises 11 residues. The CDR3 DNA is TGTGCCAGCAGCTCAGACACTGAAGCTTTCTTT. It codes for CASSSDTEAFF.

This chain joins TRBV6-2 or TRBV6-3 and TRBJ2-2, with 8 bases fitting TRBD1. V shed 5 bases and J 1 base; nucleotides not matched to a gene: 6. This CDR3 has 16 residues. CDR1 MNHEY and CDR2 SVGEGT come from the germline V gene. The CDR3 sequence: CASSISDRGNTGELFF. CDR3 coding DNA: TGTGCCAGCAGTATCTCCGACAGGGGGAACACCGGGGAGCTGTTTTTT.

V is TRBV15 and J is TRBJ2-1; 12 bases are a match to TRBD2. The V gene's germline CDR1 is LNHNV and CDR2 YYDKDF (reference sequence). The CDR3 is 15 amino acids. V lost 5 bases to trimming and J lost 10 bases; unmatched junction nucleotides: 9. The CDR3 reads CATSPRLAGVGEQFF. For the CDR3, the DNA is TGTGCCACCAGCCCTCGACTAGCGGGGGTGGGGGAGCAGTTCTTC.

The V and J genes are TRBV5-1 and TRBJ2-7; the match to TRBD1 covers 8 bases. Germline lookup yields CDR1 SGHRS and CDR2 YFSETQ. This CDR3 contains 14 residues. V gave up 4 bases and J gave up 5 bases; unmatched junction bases: 8. CDR3 in DNA: TGCGCCAGCAGCAAGGACAGGGTTGAAAACGAGCAGTACTTC. Amino acid sequence: CASSKDRVENEQYF.

The chain couples TRBV10-2 to TRBJ1-5; TRBD1 aligns across 9 bases. V trimming: 5 bases; J trimming: 7 bases; junction bases outside the gene matches: 15. Germline-derived CDR1 and CDR2 are WSHSY and SAAADI. The CDR3 has 17 residues. The CDR3 spells CASSTSKTGGVGQPQHF. The CDR3 nucleotides are TGCGCCAGCAGTACCTCCAAGACAGGGGGTGTAGGACAGCCCCAGCATTTT.

This clone was detected once. The chain carries TRBV12-3 or TRBV12-4 and TRBJ2-2; 7 nucleotides match TRBD2. V was clipped by 7 bases and J by 10 bases; unmatched bases: 9. This CDR3 region has 13 residues. CDR3 nucleotide sequence: TGTGCCAGCACCCGACTAGCTTCCTTGGAGCTGTTTTTT. Protein: CASTRLASLELFF.

The chain uses TRBV7-2 and TRBJ2-5; 10 bases match TRBD2. Per germline, CDR1 SGHTA and CDR2 FQGNSA. Germline trimming cut 1 base from V and 13 bases from J; bases unmatched to any gene: 9. The CDR3 sequence is 14 residues long. This chain's CDR3 is CASSLGLAGAPVYF. Written as DNA, the CDR3 is TGTGCCAGCAGCTTAGGCCTAGCGGGGGCCCCTGTGTACTTC. The variable domain in full, completed from reference TRBV7-2 and TRBJ2-5, reads GAGVSQSPSNKVTEKGKDVELRCDPISGHTALYWYRQSLGQGLEFLIYFQGNSAPDKSGLPSDRFSAERTGGSVSTLTIQRTQQEDSAVYLCASSLGLAGAPVYFGPGTRLLVL.